Below, 10 T cell receptor beta chains from the same sample are listed, as sequenced in a study of cytomegalovirus exposure and HLA in healthy donors. Clones were read by immunoSEQ multiplex PCR, and TCRdb kept only the in-frame ones, dropping some. The data show 65,000 to 70,000 clones, 91% seen once. Sequenced: PBMCs. The receptors derive from a man in his late teens or twenties in good health and CMV-seronegative.

This chain links TRBV7-2 with TRBJ2-5; weak D call: TRBD1 (6 bases). The CDR3 length is 14 residues. V lost 6 bases, J lost 2 bases, and 13 bases lay in between. Germline V gene sequence: CDR1 SGHTA, CDR2 FQGNSA. The CDR3 DNA reads TGTGCCAGCAGACCCGGGACAAAACAAGAGACCCAGTACTTC. This translates into CASRPGTKQETQYF.

This sequence joins TRBV11-2 and TRBJ2-7, with 7 bases matching TRBD1. Germline assignment: CDR1 SGHAT and CDR2 FQNNGV. The CDR3 sequence is 17 residues long. V lost 3 bases to trimming and J lost 5 bases; unmatched junction nucleotides: 16. The CDR3 region is CASSLPGGSPSYHEQYF. The DNA for the CDR3 is TGTGCCAGCAGCTTGCCAGGGGGATCCCCAAGTTACCACGAGCAGTACTTC.

The chain has TRBV18 and TRBJ2-3; D may be TRBD2 (5 bases). The length of the CDR3 is 11 residues. Germline CDR1 reads KGHSH; CDR2 reads LQKENI. V was trimmed by 6 bases and J by 4 bases, leaving 5 bases between them. CDR3 sequence (DNA): TGTGCCAGCTCCGGGGCAGATACGCAGTATTTT. Amino acid sequence: CASSGADTQYF.

V is TRBV7-3 and J is TRBJ2-1; maybe TRBD2 (7 bases). The CDR3 runs to 14 residues. V lost 5 bases and J lost 6, with 14 bases in between. Germline assignment: CDR1 SGHTA and CDR2 FQGTGA. The CDR3 region is CASSMGGATNEQFF. The CDR3 nucleotides are TGTGCCAGCAGCATGGGGGGGGCTACCAATGAGCAGTTCTTC.

This chain uses TRBV2 with TRBJ2-7; 8 bases agree with TRBD1. CDR1 is SNHLY and CDR2 is FYNNEI in the germline V gene. This CDR3 region has 12 residues. V gave up 2 bases and J gave up 11 bases; unmatched junction bases: 5. For the CDR3, the DNA is TGTGCCAGCAGTGAAACCACAGGGGGGAAGTACTTC. Amino acid sequence: CASSETTGGKYF.

The chain joins TRBV7-8 to TRBJ2-1; a weak D match, TRBD1 (5 bases). Germline-derived CDR1 and CDR2 are SGHVS and FQNEAQ. This CDR3 has 16 amino acids. The V end was cut by 2 bases, the J end by 5 bases, with 16 bases between. The CDR3 protein is CASSLQARQSNNEQFF. CDR3 DNA sequence: TGTGCCAGCAGCTTACAGGCGAGACAGTCGAACAATGAGCAGTTCTTC. The variable domain in full, with the rest retrieved from reference TRBV7-8 and TRBJ2-1, is GAGVSQSPRYKVAKRGQDVALRCDPISGHVSLFWYQQALGQGPEFLTYFQNEAQLDKSGLPSDRFFAERPEGSVSTLKIQRTQQEDSAVYLCASSLQARQSNNEQFFGPGTRLTVL.

The rearrangement links TRBV7-6 to TRBJ2-3, with a weak D call TRBD2 (6 bases). The V gene lost 2 bases and the J gene lost 8 bases, with 20 bases spanning the gap. Germline V gives CDR1 SGHVS, CDR2 FNYEAQ. There are 16 residues in the CDR3. CDR3 bases: TGTGCCAGCAGCTTAAGTAGCGGAGAGACCCTTGGTACGCAGTATTTT. Its translation is CASSLSSGETLGTQYF.

The rearrangement joins TRBV15 to TRBJ1-2; 8 nucleotides line up with TRBD1. The CDR3 sequence is 18 residues long. From germline, CDR1 is LNHNV and CDR2 YYDKDF (reference sequence). V was clipped by 5 bases and J by 0 bases; unmatched bases: 14. This CDR3 is CATSAMRGTGLANYGYTF. CDR3 in DNA: TGTGCCACCAGCGCTATGCGGGGGACAGGCCTAGCTAACTATGGCTACACCTTC. The entire variable domain, with the rest obtained from reference TRBV15 and TRBJ1-2, is as follows: DAMVIQNPRYQVTQFGKPVTLSCSQTLNHNVMYWYQQKSSQAPKLLFHYYDKDFNNEADTPDNFQSRRPNTSFCFLDIRSPGLGDTAMYLCATSAMRGTGLANYGYTFGSGTRLTVV.

The DNA of the CDR3 is TGTGCCACTCTCGTAACAGGGGGCCCTGGAAACACCATATATTTT. It specifies CATLVTGGPGNTIYF. The V and J genes are TRBV7-2 and TRBJ1-3; TRBD1 agrees at 9 bases. Germline V CDR1 and CDR2: SGHTA, FQGNSA. The CDR3 covers 15 residues. J lost 2 bases, V lost 10 bases, and 9 bases had no gene match.

The CDR3 loop is CASSQVRAPSWPQHF. The CDR3 nucleotides are TGCGCCAGCAGCCAAGTGAGGGCCCCCAGTTGGCCCCAGCATTTT. The V and J genes are TRBV4-3 and TRBJ1-5; no definite D call. This CDR3 is built from 15 residues. Looked up from germline, CDR1 is LGHNA and CDR2 is YSLEER. The germline V and J ends were trimmed by 1 base and 9 bases, with 16 bases remaining between them.